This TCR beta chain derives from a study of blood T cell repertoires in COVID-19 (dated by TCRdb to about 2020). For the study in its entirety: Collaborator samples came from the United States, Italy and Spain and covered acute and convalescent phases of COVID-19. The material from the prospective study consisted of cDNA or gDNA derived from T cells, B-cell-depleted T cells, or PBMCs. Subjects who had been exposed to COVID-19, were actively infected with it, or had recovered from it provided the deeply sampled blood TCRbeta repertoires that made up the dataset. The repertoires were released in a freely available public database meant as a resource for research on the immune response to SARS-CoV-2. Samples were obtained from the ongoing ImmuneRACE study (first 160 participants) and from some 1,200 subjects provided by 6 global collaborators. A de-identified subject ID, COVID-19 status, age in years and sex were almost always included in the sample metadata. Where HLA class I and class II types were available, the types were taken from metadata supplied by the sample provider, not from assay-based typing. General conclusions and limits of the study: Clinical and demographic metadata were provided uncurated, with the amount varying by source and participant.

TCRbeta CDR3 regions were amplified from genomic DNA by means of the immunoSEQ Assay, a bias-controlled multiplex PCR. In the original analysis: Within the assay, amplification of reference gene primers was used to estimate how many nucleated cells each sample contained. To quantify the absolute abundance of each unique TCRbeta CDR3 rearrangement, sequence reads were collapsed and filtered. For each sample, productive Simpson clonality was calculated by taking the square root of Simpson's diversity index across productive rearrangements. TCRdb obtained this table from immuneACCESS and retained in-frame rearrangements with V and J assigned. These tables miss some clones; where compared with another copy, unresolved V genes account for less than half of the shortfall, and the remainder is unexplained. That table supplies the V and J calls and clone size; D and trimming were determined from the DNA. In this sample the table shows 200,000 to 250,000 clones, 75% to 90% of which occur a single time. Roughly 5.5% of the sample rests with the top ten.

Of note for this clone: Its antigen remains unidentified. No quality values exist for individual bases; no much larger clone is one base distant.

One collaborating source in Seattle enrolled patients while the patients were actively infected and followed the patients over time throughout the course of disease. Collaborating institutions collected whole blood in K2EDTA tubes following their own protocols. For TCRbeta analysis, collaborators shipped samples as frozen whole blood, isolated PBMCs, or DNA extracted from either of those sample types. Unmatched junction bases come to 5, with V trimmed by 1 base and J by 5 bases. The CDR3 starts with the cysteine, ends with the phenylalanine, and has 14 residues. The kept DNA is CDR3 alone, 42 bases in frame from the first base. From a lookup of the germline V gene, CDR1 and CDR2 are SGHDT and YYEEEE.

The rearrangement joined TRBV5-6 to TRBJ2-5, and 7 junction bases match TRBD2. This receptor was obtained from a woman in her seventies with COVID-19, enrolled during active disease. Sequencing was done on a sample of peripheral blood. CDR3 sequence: CASSLPYGGETQYF. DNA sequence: TGTGCCAGCAGCTTGCCTTACGGGGGGGAGACCCAGTACTTC.